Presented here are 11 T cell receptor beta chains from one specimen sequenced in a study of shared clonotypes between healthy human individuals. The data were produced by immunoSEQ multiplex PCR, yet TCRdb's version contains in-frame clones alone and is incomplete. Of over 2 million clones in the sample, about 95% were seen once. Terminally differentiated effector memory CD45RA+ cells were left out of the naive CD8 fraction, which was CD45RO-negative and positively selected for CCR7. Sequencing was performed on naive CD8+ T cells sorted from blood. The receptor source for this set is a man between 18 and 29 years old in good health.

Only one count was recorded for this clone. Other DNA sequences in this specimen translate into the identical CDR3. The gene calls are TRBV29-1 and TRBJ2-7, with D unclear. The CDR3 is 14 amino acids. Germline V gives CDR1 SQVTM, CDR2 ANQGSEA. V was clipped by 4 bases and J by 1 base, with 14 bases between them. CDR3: CSVATGTVSYEQYF. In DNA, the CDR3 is TGCAGCGTTGCAACCGGTACGGTGTCCTACGAGCAGTACTTC.

CDR3 protein: CASSLGGGWDITYEQYF. The CDR3 nucleotides are TGTGCCAGCAGCCTTGGCGGCGGGTGGGATATTACCTACGAGCAGTACTTC. The rearrangement links TRBV5-4 to TRBJ2-7; D might be TRBD2 (5 bases). Germline CDR1 reads SGHNT; CDR2 reads YYREEE (reference sequence). CDR3 length: 17 amino acids. V shed 4 bases and J shed 2 bases, with 22 bases lying between them.

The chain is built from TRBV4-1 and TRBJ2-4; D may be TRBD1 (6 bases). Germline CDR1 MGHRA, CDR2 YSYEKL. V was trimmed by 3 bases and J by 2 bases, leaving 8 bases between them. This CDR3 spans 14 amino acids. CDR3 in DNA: TGCGCCAGCAGCCAGGGACATTCCAAAAACATTCAGTACTTC. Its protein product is CASSQGHSKNIQYF.

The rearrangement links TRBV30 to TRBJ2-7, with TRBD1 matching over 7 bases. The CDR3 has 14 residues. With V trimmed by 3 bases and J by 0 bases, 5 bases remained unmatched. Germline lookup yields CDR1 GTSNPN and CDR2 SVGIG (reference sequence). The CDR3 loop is CAWRQAGGSYEQYF. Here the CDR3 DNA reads TGTGCCTGGAGGCAAGCAGGGGGCTCCTACGAGCAGTACTTC.

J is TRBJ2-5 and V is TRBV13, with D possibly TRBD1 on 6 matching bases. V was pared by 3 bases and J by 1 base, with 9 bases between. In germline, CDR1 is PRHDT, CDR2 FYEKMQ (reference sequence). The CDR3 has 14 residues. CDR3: CASSLQTGQETQYF. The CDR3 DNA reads TGTGCCAGCAGCTTGCAGACAGGCCAAGAGACCCAGTACTTC.

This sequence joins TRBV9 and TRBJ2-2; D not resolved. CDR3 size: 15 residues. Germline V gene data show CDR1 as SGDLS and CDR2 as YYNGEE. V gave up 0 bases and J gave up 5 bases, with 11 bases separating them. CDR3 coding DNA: TGTGCCAGCAGCGTAGAGGGCAGTAGGACCGGGGAGCTGTTTTTT. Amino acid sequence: CASSVEGSRTGELFF.

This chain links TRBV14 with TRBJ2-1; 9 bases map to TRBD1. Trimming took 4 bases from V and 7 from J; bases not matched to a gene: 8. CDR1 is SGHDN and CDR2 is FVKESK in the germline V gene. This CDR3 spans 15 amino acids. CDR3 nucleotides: TGTGCCAGCAGCCCAACCGGGACAGGGATAAATGAGCAGTTCTTC. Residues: CASSPTGTGINEQFF.

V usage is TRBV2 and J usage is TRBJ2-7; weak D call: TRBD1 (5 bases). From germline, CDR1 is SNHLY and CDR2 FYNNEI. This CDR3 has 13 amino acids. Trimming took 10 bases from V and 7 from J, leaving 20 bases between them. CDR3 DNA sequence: TGTGCCACCCCGGATGTTCAGGGTGGGGAGCAGTACTTC. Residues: CATPDVQGGEQYF. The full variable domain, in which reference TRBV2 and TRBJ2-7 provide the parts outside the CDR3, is EPEVTQTPSHQVTQMGQEVILRCVPISNHLYFYWYRQILGQKVEFLVSFYNNEISEKSEIFDDQFSVERPDGSNFTLKIRSTKLEDSAMYFCATPDVQGGEQYFGPGTRLTVT.

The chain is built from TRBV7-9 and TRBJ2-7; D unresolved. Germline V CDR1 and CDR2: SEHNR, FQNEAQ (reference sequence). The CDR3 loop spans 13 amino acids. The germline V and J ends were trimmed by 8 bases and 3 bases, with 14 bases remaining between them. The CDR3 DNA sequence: TGTGCCAGCTGTTACGACAATTACTACGAGCAGTACTTC. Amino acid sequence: CASCYDNYYEQYF. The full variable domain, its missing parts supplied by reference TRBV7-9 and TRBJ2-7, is DTGVSQNPRHKITKRGQNVTFRCDPISEHNRLYWYRQTLGQGPEFLTYFQNEAQLEKSRLLSDRFSAERPKGSFSTLEIQRTEQGDSAMYLCASCYDNYYEQYFGPGTRLTVT.

CDR3 nucleotides: TGTGCCAGCAGCGTAGAGGGTAGCGGAAGCTCCTACAATGAGCAGTTCTTC. It is translated as CASSVEGSGSSYNEQFF. V usage is TRBV9 and J usage is TRBJ2-1; a possible D gene is TRBD2 (6 bases). Germline V gene data show CDR1 as SGDLS and CDR2 as YYNGEE. The length of the CDR3 is 17 residues. Trimming removed 0 bases at V and 0 bases at J, with 13 bases between.

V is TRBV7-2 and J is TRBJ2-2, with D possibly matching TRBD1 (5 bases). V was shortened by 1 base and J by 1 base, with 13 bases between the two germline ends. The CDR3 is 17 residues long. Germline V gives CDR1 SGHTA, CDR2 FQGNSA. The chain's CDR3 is CASSLDPVRENTGELFF. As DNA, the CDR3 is TGTGCCAGCAGCTTAGACCCAGTCAGGGAGAACACCGGGGAGCTGTTTTTT. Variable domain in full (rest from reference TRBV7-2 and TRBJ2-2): GAGVSQSPSNKVTEKGKDVELRCDPISGHTALYWYRQSLGQGLEFLIYFQGNSAPDKSGLPSDRFSAERTGGSVSTLTIQRTQQEDSAVYLCASSLDPVRENTGELFFGEGSRLTVL.